This TCR beta chain appears in the sequencing data of a study of vaccination effects on CD4 cells after COVID-19. Across the whole study: Participants completed two doses of the BNT162b2 or mRNA-1273 vaccine. Samples came from two convalescent patients 16 days and one week before vaccination.

This clone was counted between two and nine times. Its target is not known. The table came from immunoSEQ multiplex PCR; TCRdb's copy has only in-frame clones and leaves some out. This table has roughly 60,000 clones, under 80% appearing once. Trimming removed 3 bases at V and 9 bases at J, with 18 bases between. This CDR3 comprises 14 residues. Germline CDR1 SQVTM, CDR2 ANQGSEA. Findings and caveats of the study: New vaccine-induced clones made up most post-vaccine spike-reactive clones in convalescents.

Researchers isolated CD4+ T cells once about eleven days of culture had elapsed. The person's infection with SARS-CoV-2, confirmed by PCR, took place between March and December 2020. The genes are TRBV29-1 and TRBJ2-1, with a weak D call TRBD1 (6 bases). The sample consisted of CD4+ T cells from PBMCs cultured without peptide, taken before COVID-19 vaccination. The TCR originated in a human donor who had a prior SARS-CoV-2 infection. The CDR3 region is CSVDGENRVSEQFF. The CDR3 coding sequence is TGCAGCGTTGATGGAGAGAACAGGGTGAGTGAGCAGTTCTTC.